This T cell receptor beta chain came from a study of radiotherapy plus CTLA-4 blockade in lung cancer. TCRdb keeps only in-frame clones here, not all; method: immunoSEQ multiplex PCR. The table lists some 73,000 clones, 84% of them singletons. The source of this sequence is a human donor with non-small cell lung cancer who had stable disease on radiotherapy plus ipilimumab. Sequencing was performed on peripheral blood, taken from a patient treated with radiotherapy plus ipilimumab.

In DNA, the CDR3 is TGTGCCAGCTCACCAGCCCAAGACCCTGGAAACACCATATATTTT. Translated: CASSPAQDPGNTIYF. The chain employs TRBV18 and TRBJ1-3; no reliable D call. Germline-derived CDR1 and CDR2 are KGHSH and LQKENI. The CDR3 loop spans 15 amino acids. Deletions cut 2 bases from V and 2 bases from J, with 10 bases between.